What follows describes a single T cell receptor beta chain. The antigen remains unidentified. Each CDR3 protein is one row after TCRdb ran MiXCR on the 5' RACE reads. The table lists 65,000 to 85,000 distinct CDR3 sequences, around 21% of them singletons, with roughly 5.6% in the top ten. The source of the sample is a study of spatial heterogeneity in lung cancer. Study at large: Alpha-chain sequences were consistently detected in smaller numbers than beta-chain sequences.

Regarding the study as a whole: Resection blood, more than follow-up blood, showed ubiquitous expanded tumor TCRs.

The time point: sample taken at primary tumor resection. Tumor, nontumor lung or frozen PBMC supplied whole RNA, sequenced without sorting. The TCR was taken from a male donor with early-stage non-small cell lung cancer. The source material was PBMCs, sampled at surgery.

CDR3 loop: CAIGRGGASEQYF. As DNA, the CDR3 is TGTGCCATCGGACGCGGGGGGGCCTCCGAGCAGTACTTC. The rearrangement joins TRBV10-3 to TRBJ2-7, with 9 positions matching TRBD2. With V trimmed by 8 bases and J by 6 bases, 8 bases remained unmatched. The CDR3 has 13 residues. CDR1 and CDR2 (germline): ENHRY, SYGVKD.